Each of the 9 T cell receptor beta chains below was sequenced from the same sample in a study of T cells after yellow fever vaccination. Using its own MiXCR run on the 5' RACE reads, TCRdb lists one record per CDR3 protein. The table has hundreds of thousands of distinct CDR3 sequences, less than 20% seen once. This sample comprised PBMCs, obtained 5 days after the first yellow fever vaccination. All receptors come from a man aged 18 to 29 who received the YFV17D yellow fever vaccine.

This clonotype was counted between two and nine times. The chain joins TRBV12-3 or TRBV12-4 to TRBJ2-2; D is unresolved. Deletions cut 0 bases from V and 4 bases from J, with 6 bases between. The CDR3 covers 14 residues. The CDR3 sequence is CASSLATITGELFF. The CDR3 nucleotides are TGTGCCAGCAGTTTAGCCACAATCACCGGGGAGCTGTTTTTT.

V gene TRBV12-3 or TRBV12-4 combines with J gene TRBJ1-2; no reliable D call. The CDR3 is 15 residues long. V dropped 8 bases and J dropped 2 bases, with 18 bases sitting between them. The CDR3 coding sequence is TGTGCCAGCTCCCGGATGGTTGTAGAGAACTATGGCTACACCTTC. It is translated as CASSRMVVENYGYTF.

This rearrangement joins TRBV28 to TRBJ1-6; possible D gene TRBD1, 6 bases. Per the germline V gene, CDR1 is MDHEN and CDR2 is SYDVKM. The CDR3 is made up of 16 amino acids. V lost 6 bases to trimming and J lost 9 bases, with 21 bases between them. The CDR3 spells CASRRGGGQFGSPLHF. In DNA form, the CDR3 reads TGTGCCAGCAGGAGGGGTGGGGGGCAATTTGGTTCACCCCTCCACTTT. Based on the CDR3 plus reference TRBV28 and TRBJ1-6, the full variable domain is DVKVTQSSRYLVKRTGEKVFLECVQDMDHENMFWYRQDPGLGLRLIYFSYDVKMKEKGDIPEGYSVSREKKERFSLILESASTNQTSMYLCASRRGGGQFGSPLHFGNGTRLTVT.

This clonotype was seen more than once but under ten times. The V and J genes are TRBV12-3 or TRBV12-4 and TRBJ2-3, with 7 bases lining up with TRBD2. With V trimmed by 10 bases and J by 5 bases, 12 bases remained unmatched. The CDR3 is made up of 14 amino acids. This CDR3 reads CATSLGGVRDTQYF. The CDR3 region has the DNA TGTGCCACCTCCCTTGGGGGGGTGAGAGATACGCAGTATTTT.

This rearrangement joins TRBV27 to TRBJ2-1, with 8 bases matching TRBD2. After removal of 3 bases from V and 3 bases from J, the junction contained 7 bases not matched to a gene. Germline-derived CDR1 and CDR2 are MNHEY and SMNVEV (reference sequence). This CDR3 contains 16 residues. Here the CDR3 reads CASSFGGGGIYNEQFF. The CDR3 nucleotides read TGTGCCAGCAGTTTCGGGGGCGGGGGGATCTACAATGAGCAGTTCTTC.

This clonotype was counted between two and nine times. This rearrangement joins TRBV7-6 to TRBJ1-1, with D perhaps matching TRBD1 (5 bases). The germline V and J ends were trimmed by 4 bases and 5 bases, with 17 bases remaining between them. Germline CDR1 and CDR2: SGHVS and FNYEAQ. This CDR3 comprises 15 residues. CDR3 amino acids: CASSSWGGDSTEAFF. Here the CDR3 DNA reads TGTGCCAGCAGCTCCTGGGGGGGGGATTCGACTGAAGCTTTCTTT.

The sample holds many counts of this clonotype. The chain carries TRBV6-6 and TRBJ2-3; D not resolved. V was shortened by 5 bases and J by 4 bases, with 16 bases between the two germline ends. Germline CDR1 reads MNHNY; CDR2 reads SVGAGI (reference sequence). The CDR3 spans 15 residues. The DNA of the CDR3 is TGTGCCAGCAGTCCATGGACCGCAGTAGCAGATACGCAGTATTTT. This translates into CASSPWTAVADTQYF.

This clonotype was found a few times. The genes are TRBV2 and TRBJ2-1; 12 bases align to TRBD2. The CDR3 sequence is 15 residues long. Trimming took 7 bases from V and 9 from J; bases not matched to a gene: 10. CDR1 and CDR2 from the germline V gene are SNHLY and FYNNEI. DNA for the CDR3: TGTGCCAGCAAAACGACTAGCGGGGGTAGTGGTGAGCAGTTCTTC. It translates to CASKTTSGGSGEQFF.

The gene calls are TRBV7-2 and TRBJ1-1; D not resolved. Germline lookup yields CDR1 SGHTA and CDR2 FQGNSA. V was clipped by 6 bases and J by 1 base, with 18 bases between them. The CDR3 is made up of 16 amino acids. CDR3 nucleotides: TGTGCCAGCAGGGATACACGGGGAGGGAGGAACACTGAAGCTTTCTTT. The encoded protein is CASRDTRGGRNTEAFF.